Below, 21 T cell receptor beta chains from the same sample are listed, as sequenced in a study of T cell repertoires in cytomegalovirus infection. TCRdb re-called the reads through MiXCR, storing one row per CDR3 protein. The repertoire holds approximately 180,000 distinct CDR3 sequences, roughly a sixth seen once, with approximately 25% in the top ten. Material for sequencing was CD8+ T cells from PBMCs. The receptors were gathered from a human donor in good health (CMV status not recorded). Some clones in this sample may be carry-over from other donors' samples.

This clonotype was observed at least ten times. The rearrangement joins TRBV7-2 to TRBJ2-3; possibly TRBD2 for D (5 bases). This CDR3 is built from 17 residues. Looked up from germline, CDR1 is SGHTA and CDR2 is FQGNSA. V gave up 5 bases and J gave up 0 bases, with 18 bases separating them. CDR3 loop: CASSPEKRAISTDTQYF. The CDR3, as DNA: TGTGCCAGCAGCCCAGAAAAGAGGGCTATTAGCACAGATACGCAGTATTTT.

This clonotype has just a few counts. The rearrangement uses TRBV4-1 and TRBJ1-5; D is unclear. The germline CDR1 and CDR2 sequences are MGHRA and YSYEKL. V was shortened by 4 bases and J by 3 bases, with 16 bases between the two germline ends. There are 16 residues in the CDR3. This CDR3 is CASSLLDGYYNQPQHF. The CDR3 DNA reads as TGCGCCAGCAGCCTGCTGGACGGATATTACAATCAGCCCCAGCATTTT.

The CDR3 here is CASSSGLVKETQYF. CDR3 bases: TGTGCCAGCAGCTCAGGACTAGTCAAAGAGACCCAGTACTTC. The chain combines TRBV7-8 with TRBJ2-5, with 7 bases lining up with TRBD2. This CDR3 spans 14 amino acids. V was pared by 4 bases and J by 3 bases, with 5 bases of the junction left unmatched. Germline CDR1 SGHVS, CDR2 FQNEAQ.

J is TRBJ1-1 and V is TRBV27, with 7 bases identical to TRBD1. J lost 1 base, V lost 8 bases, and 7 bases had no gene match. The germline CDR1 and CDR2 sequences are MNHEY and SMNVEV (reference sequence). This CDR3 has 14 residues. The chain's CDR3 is CASGGGLGNTEAFF. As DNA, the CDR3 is TGTGCCAGCGGAGGGGGCTTGGGGAACACTGAAGCTTTCTTT.

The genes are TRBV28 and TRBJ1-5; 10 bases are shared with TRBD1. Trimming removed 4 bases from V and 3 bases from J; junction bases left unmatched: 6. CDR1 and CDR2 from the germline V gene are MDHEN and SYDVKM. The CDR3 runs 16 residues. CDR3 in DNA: TGTGCCAGCAGTTGGGGGACAGGGGAATTCAATCAGCCCCAGCATTTT. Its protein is CASSWGTGEFNQPQHF.

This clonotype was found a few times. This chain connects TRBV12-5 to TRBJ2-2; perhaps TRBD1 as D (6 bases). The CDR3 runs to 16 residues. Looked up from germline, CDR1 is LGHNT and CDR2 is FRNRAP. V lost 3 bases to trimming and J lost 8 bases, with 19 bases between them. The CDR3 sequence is CASGLGSTGFVGELFF. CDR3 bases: TGTGCTAGTGGTTTAGGCAGCACAGGGTTTGTAGGGGAGCTGTTTTTT.

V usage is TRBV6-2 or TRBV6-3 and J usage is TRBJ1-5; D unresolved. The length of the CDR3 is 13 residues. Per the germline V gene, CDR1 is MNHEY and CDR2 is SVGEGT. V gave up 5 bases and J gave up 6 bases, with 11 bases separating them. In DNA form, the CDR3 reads TGTGCCAGCAGTCCCGGCCCGGGTCAGCCCCAGCATTTT. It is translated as CASSPGPGQPQHF.

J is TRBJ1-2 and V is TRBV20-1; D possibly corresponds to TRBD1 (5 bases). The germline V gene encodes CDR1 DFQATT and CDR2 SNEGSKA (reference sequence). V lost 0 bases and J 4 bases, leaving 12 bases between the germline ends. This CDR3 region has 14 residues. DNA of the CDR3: TGCAGTGCTAGAGATCAGGGTAACGCCTATGGCTACACCTTC. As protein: CSARDQGNAYGYTF.

The DNA for the CDR3 is TGTGCCAGTAGTCCAATTCAGGGGAACACTGAAGCTTTCTTT. Its translation is CASSPIQGNTEAFF. The chain joins TRBV6-2 or TRBV6-3 to TRBJ1-1, with a possible D match to TRBD1 (5 bases). This CDR3 is built from 14 residues. V lost 9 bases, J lost 1 base, and 15 bases lay in between. Germline CDR1 is MNHEY and CDR2 is SVGEGT.

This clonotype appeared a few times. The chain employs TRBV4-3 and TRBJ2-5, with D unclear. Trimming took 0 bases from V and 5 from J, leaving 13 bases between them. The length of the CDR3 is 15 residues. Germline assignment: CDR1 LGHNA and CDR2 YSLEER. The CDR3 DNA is TGCGCCAGCAGCCAAGATGTAACGTGGACGGAGACCCAGTACTTC. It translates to CASSQDVTWTETQYF.

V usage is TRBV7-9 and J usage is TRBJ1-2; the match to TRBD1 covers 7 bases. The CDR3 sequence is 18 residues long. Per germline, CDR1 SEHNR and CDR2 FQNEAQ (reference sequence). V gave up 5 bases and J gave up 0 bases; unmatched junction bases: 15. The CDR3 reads CASSRYGTDVASNYGYTF. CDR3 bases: TGTGCCAGCAGCAGATACGGGACAGACGTAGCCTCTAACTATGGCTACACCTTC. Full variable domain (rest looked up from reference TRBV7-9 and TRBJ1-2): DTGVSQNPRHKITKRGQNVTFRCDPISEHNRLYWYRQTLGQGPEFLTYFQNEAQLEKSRLLSDRFSAERPKGSFSTLEIQRTEQGDSAMYLCASSRYGTDVASNYGYTFGSGTRLTVV.

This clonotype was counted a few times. CDR3 DNA: TGTGCCAGCAGCTTAGAGTTGACAGCTCACACTGAAGCTTTCTTT. This sequence encodes CASSLELTAHTEAFF. The chain employs TRBV11-2 and TRBJ1-1; D perhaps matches TRBD1 (5 bases). The germline V gene has CDR1 SGHAT and CDR2 FQNNGV. This CDR3 is built from 15 residues. The V end was cut by 0 bases, the J end by 3 bases, with 11 bases between.

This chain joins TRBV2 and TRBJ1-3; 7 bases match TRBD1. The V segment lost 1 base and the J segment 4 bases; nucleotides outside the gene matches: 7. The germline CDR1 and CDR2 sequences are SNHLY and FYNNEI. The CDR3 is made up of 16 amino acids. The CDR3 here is CASSEGPGGWGNTIYF. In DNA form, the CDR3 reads TGTGCCAGCAGTGAAGGCCCAGGGGGATGGGGAAACACCATATATTTT.

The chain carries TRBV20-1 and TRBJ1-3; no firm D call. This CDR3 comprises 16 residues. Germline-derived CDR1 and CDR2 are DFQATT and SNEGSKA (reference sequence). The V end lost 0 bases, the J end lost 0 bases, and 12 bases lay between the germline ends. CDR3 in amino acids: CSARDLQWSSGNTIYF. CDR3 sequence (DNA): TGCAGTGCTAGAGATCTCCAGTGGAGCTCTGGAAACACCATATATTTT.

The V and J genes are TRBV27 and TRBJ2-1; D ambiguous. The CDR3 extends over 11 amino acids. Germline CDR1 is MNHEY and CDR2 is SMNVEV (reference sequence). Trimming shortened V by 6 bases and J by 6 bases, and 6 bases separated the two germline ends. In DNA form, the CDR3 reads TGTGCCAGCAGGGTTTTCAATGAGCAGTTCTTC. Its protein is CASRVFNEQFF.

This CDR3 is CASRPGPRELFF. The CDR3 DNA reads TGTGCCAGCAGACCCGGGCCCCGGGAGCTGTTTTTT. V and J are TRBV7-9 and TRBJ2-2; unclear D gene. The V and J ends lost 6 bases and 9 bases respectively, with 11 bases between them. The CDR3 runs 12 residues. Germline-derived CDR1 and CDR2 are SEHNR and FQNEAQ (reference sequence).

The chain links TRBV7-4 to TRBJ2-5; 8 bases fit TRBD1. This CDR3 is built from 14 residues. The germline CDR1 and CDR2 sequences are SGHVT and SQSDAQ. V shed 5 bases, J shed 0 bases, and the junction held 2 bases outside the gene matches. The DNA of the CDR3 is TGTGCCAGCAGCCGGACAGGGCACCAAGAGACCCAGTACTTC. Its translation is CASSRTGHQETQYF.

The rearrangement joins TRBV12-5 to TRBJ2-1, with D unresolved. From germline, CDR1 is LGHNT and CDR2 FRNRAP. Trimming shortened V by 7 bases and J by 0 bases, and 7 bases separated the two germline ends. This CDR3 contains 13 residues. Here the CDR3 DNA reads TGTGCTAGTGACGGTAGCTCCTACAATGAGCAGTTCTTC. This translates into CASDGSSYNEQFF.

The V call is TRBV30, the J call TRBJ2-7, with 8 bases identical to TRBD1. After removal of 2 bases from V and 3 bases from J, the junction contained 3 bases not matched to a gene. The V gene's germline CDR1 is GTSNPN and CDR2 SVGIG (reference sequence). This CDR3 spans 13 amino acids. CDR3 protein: CAWSLQGDYEQYF. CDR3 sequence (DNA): TGTGCCTGGAGTTTACAGGGGGACTACGAGCAGTACTTC.

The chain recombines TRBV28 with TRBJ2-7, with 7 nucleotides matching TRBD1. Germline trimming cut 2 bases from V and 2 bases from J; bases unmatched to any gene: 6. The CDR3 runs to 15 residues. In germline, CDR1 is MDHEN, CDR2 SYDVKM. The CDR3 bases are TGTGCCAGCAGTTTAGGTCCCCAGGGGGCCTACGAGCAGTACTTC. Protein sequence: CASSLGPQGAYEQYF.

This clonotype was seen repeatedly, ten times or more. The CDR3 sequence is CASSQPRVTYNEQFF. DNA for the CDR3: TGTGCCAGCAGCCAGCCAAGGGTTACCTACAATGAGCAGTTCTTC. The chain is built from TRBV7-2 and TRBJ2-1; D ambiguous. CDR1 SGHTA and CDR2 FQGNSA come from the germline V gene. The CDR3 length is 15 residues. V was trimmed by 5 bases and J by 2 bases, leaving 13 bases between them.